This T cell receptor (beta chain) was retrieved from a study of blood T cell repertoires in COVID-19. Study-wide background: Donors in the United States, Italy and Spain gave samples during acute or convalescent COVID-19. PBMCs, B-cell-depleted T cells, or T cells were the source of the cDNA or gDNA that made up the material.

Trimming cost V 4 bases and J 5 bases, with 20 bases left between them. This CDR3 contains 16 residues. The germline V gene has CDR1 MGHRA and CDR2 YSYEKL. As originally analysed: Quantification of nucleated cells was approximated via reference gene primer amplification. The repertoire was sequenced with immunoSEQ multiplex PCR; TCRdb's copy has only in-frame clones and lacks some. The V and J calls and clone size were taken over from that table, and D and trimming were inferred from the DNA. The data contain over 30,000 clones, roughly 80% of them singletons. This clone was seen once. Sequencing used peripheral blood. The chain uses TRBV4-1 and TRBJ2-5; possible D gene TRBD2, 5 bases. The TCR comes from a man at least 80 years old with active or convalescent COVID-19. For the CDR3, the DNA is TGCGCCAGCAGCCTTGAGGGTTTTAGCCTCGGCGAGACCCAGTACTTC. Translation: CASSLEGFSLGETQYF.